Listed below are T cell receptor beta chains from one sample, sequenced in a study of blood T cell repertoires in COVID-19. Some clones are missing from TCRdb's copy, which holds only in-frame ones; the method was immunoSEQ multiplex PCR. The sample shows approximately 35,000 clones, approximately 86% of them seen only once. The sequencing sample was made of peripheral blood. The receptors were sampled from a woman between 70 and 85 years old with active COVID-19. Both conserved end residues are part of each CDR3. Fields, in order: CDR3 length, J gene, V gene, D gene, clone size, CDR3 protein, CDR3 DNA. The D gene is left open where the match is weak. Not every row has a clone size; where given, it reads once, few, many or a size class.

cdr3_length: 15; j_call: TRBJ2-7; v_call: TRBV9; d_call: -; clone_size: -; cdr3_aa: CASSVAEGGTYEQYF; cdr3_nt: TGTGCCAGCAGCGTAGCGGAAGGGGGTACATACGAGCAGTACTTC
cdr3_length: 15; j_call: TRBJ2-2; v_call: TRBV6-5; d_call: TRBD2; clone_size: -; cdr3_aa: CASSPQRGVAGELFF; cdr3_nt: TGTGCCAGCAGTCCACAGCGGGGGGTAGCCGGGGAGCTGTTTTTT
cdr3_length: 13; j_call: TRBJ2-5; v_call: TRBV11-2; d_call: TRBD2; clone_size: -; cdr3_aa: CASRPGLAETQYF; cdr3_nt: TGTGCCAGCAGACCCGGACTAGCGGAGACCCAGTACTTC
cdr3_length: 13; j_call: TRBJ1-2; v_call: TRBV3-1/TRBV3-2; d_call: -; clone_size: -; cdr3_aa: CASSQKSTWGYTF; cdr3_nt: TGTGCCAGCAGCCAAAAGTCAACATGGGGCTACACCTTC
cdr3_length: 14; j_call: TRBJ2-3; v_call: TRBV6-2/TRBV6-3; d_call: -; clone_size: -; cdr3_aa: CASSYSSRRDTQYF; cdr3_nt: TGTGCCAGCAGTTACTCTTCCCGTCGGGATACGCAGTATTTT
cdr3_length: 13; j_call: TRBJ1-1; v_call: TRBV2; d_call: -; clone_size: -; cdr3_aa: CASSQQGNTEAFF; cdr3_nt: TGTGCCAGCAGTCAGCAGGGGAACACTGAAGCTTTCTTT
cdr3_length: 15; j_call: TRBJ2-3; v_call: TRBV11-1; d_call: TRBD2; clone_size: once; cdr3_aa: CASSLVAGYTDTQYF; cdr3_nt: TGTGCCAGCAGCTTGGTAGCGGGCTACACAGATACGCAGTATTTT
cdr3_length: 16; j_call: TRBJ1-2; v_call: TRBV19; d_call: -; clone_size: once; cdr3_aa: CASSPEGRGLLYGYTF; cdr3_nt: TGTGCCAGTAGTCCCGAAGGTAGGGGACTTCTCTATGGCTACACCTTC
cdr3_length: 13; j_call: TRBJ1-1; v_call: TRBV12-3/TRBV12-4; d_call: -; clone_size: -; cdr3_aa: CASRGIRGTEAFF; cdr3_nt: TGTGCCAGCAGGGGAATTCGGGGGACTGAAGCTTTCTTT
cdr3_length: 15; j_call: TRBJ2-7; v_call: TRBV14; d_call: TRBD1; clone_size: -; cdr3_aa: CASSLLGQGGHEQYF; cdr3_nt: TGTGCCAGCAGCCTCCTGGGACAGGGGGGACACGAGCAGTACTTC
cdr3_length: 15; j_call: TRBJ2-2; v_call: TRBV7-9; d_call: -; clone_size: -; cdr3_aa: CASSLVGGHTGELFF; cdr3_nt: TGTGCCAGCAGCTTAGTGGGGGGACACACCGGGGAGCTGTTTTTT
cdr3_length: 15; j_call: TRBJ2-1; v_call: TRBV15; d_call: TRBD2; clone_size: -; cdr3_aa: CATGTGGLSYNEQFF; cdr3_nt: TGTGCCACCGGAACGGGGGGGCTCTCCTACAATGAGCAGTTCTTC
cdr3_length: 14; j_call: TRBJ2-3; v_call: TRBV4-1; d_call: TRBD1; clone_size: once; cdr3_aa: CASSYSQGADTQYF; cdr3_nt: TGCGCCAGCAGCTACTCACAGGGGGCAGATACGCAGTATTTT
cdr3_length: 12; j_call: TRBJ2-3; v_call: TRBV3-1/TRBV3-2; d_call: -; clone_size: -; cdr3_aa: CASSTVTDTQYF; cdr3_nt: TGTGCCAGCAGCACGGTGACAGATACGCAGTATTTT
cdr3_length: 15; j_call: TRBJ2-7; v_call: TRBV18; d_call: TRBD1; clone_size: -; cdr3_aa: CASSPPGDRGDEQYF; cdr3_nt: TGTGCCAGCTCACCACCGGGGGACAGGGGTGACGAGCAGTACTTC
cdr3_length: 14; j_call: TRBJ2-2; v_call: TRBV5-1; d_call: TRBD2; clone_size: -; cdr3_aa: CASSARGGNGELFF; cdr3_nt: TGCGCCAGCAGCGCCCGGGGGGGCAACGGGGAGCTGTTTTTT
cdr3_length: 13; j_call: TRBJ2-1; v_call: TRBV7-8; d_call: -; clone_size: -; cdr3_aa: CASSLGRVNEQFF; cdr3_nt: TGTGCCAGCAGCTTGGGCAGGGTCAATGAGCAGTTCTTC
cdr3_length: 12; j_call: TRBJ2-5; v_call: TRBV19; d_call: -; clone_size: -; cdr3_aa: CASSSSQETQYF; cdr3_nt: TGTGCCAGTAGTTCTTCTCAAGAGACCCAGTACTTC
cdr3_length: 17; j_call: TRBJ2-5; v_call: TRBV11-2; d_call: -; clone_size: -; cdr3_aa: CASSPRGLAAPRETQYF; cdr3_nt: TGTGCCAGCAGCCCGCGGGGGCTAGCGGCGCCTAGGGAGACCCAGTACTTC
cdr3_length: 15; j_call: TRBJ1-6; v_call: TRBV5-5; d_call: -; clone_size: few; cdr3_aa: CASSLALGLYSPLHF; cdr3_nt: TGTGCCAGCAGCTTGGCCTTGGGGCTATATTCACCCCTCCACTTT
cdr3_length: 21; j_call: TRBJ2-2; v_call: TRBV3-1/TRBV3-2; d_call: -; clone_size: -; cdr3_aa: CASSPGQGGSGGASNTGELFF; cdr3_nt: TGTGCCAGCAGCCCCGGACAGGGGGGTAGCGGGGGGGCCTCGAACACCGGGGAGCTGTTTTTT
cdr3_length: 13; j_call: TRBJ2-7; v_call: TRBV12-3/TRBV12-4; d_call: -; clone_size: -; cdr3_aa: CASSLSNSYEQYF; cdr3_nt: TGTGCCAGCAGTTTATCCAACTCCTACGAGCAGTACTTC
cdr3_length: 15; j_call: TRBJ2-1; v_call: TRBV7-6; d_call: -; clone_size: -; cdr3_aa: CASSVDWSSYNEQFF; cdr3_nt: TGTGCCAGCAGCGTAGACTGGAGCTCCTACAATGAGCAGTTCTTC
cdr3_length: 16; j_call: TRBJ2-5; v_call: TRBV10-3; d_call: TRBD2; clone_size: -; cdr3_aa: CAISDPEGSGGETQYF; cdr3_nt: TGTGCCATCAGTGACCCCGAGGGTAGCGGGGGAGAGACCCAGTACTTC
cdr3_length: 14; j_call: TRBJ2-3; v_call: TRBV18; d_call: -; clone_size: -; cdr3_aa: CASSPGPVADTQYF; cdr3_nt: TGTGCCAGCTCACCAGGGCCGGTAGCAGATACGCAGTATTTT
cdr3_length: 13; j_call: TRBJ2-1; v_call: TRBV19; d_call: -; clone_size: -; cdr3_aa: CASSTRLNNEQFF; cdr3_nt: TGTGCCAGTAGCACCCGACTGAACAATGAGCAGTTCTTC
cdr3_length: 15; j_call: TRBJ1-1; v_call: TRBV6-2/TRBV6-3; d_call: TRBD1; clone_size: -; cdr3_aa: CASSYPRQGNTEAFF; cdr3_nt: TGTGCCAGCAGTTACCCACGACAGGGGAACACTGAAGCTTTCTTT
cdr3_length: 11; j_call: TRBJ2-1; v_call: TRBV6-6; d_call: TRBD2; clone_size: -; cdr3_aa: CASGTSDEQFF; cdr3_nt: TGTGCCAGCGGCACTAGCGATGAGCAGTTCTTC
cdr3_length: 18; j_call: TRBJ2-7; v_call: TRBV7-2; d_call: TRBD2; clone_size: -; cdr3_aa: CASSKGPSAGGLSYEQYF; cdr3_nt: TGTGCCAGCAGCAAGGGCCCCTCAGCGGGGGGGCTCTCCTACGAGCAGTACTTC
cdr3_length: 12; j_call: TRBJ1-4; v_call: TRBV29-1; d_call: -; clone_size: few; cdr3_aa: CSVEVSSEKLFF; cdr3_nt: TGCAGCGTTGAAGTTTCTAGTGAAAAACTGTTTTTT
cdr3_length: 15; j_call: TRBJ1-5; v_call: TRBV3-1/TRBV3-2; d_call: -; clone_size: -; cdr3_aa: CASSQGPGDSQPQHF; cdr3_nt: TGTGCCAGCAGCCAAGGGCCCGGAGATAGCCAGCCCCAGCATTTT
cdr3_length: 14; j_call: TRBJ1-2; v_call: TRBV5-4; d_call: -; clone_size: -; cdr3_aa: CASFAGSNNYGYTF; cdr3_nt: TGTGCCAGCTTCGCCGGGTCTAATAACTATGGCTACACCTTC
cdr3_length: 15; j_call: TRBJ2-5; v_call: TRBV30; d_call: TRBD1; clone_size: few; cdr3_aa: CAWSVYEGAGETQYF; cdr3_nt: TGTGCCTGGAGTGTATACGAGGGGGCGGGAGAGACCCAGTACTTC
cdr3_length: 14; j_call: TRBJ1-1; v_call: TRBV19; d_call: -; clone_size: -; cdr3_aa: CASSIKLRYTEAFF; cdr3_nt: TGTGCCAGTAGTATTAAATTGCGCTACACTGAAGCTTTCTTT
cdr3_length: 13; j_call: TRBJ1-1; v_call: TRBV7-3; d_call: -; clone_size: -; cdr3_aa: CASSPGTNTEAFF; cdr3_nt: TGTGCCAGCAGCCCAGGCACGAACACTGAAGCTTTCTTT
cdr3_length: 15; j_call: TRBJ2-3; v_call: TRBV7-2; d_call: TRBD1; clone_size: -; cdr3_aa: CASSFSGQDTDTQYF; cdr3_nt: TGTGCCAGCAGCTTCTCGGGACAGGACACAGATACGCAGTATTTT
cdr3_length: 15; j_call: TRBJ2-1; v_call: TRBV6-6; d_call: TRBD1; clone_size: -; cdr3_aa: CASSPGDRAYNEQFF; cdr3_nt: TGTGCCAGCAGTCCCGGGGACAGGGCCTACAATGAGCAGTTCTTC
cdr3_length: 14; j_call: TRBJ2-2; v_call: TRBV7-2; d_call: -; clone_size: -; cdr3_aa: CASRPTRTTGELFF; cdr3_nt: TGTGCCAGCAGGCCGACTAGAACCACCGGGGAGCTGTTTTTT
cdr3_length: 14; j_call: TRBJ1-1; v_call: TRBV18; d_call: -; clone_size: -; cdr3_aa: CASSPSEGRTEAFF; cdr3_nt: TGTGCCAGCTCACCGTCGGAGGGCCGAACTGAAGCTTTCTTT
cdr3_length: 16; j_call: TRBJ1-1; v_call: TRBV3-1/TRBV3-2; d_call: -; clone_size: -; cdr3_aa: CASSQAGTSGNTEAFF; cdr3_nt: TGTGCCAGCAGCCAAGCAGGGACAAGCGGAAACACTGAAGCTTTCTTT
cdr3_length: 18; j_call: TRBJ1-6; v_call: TRBV27; d_call: -; clone_size: -; cdr3_aa: CASSSPARGGSYNSPLHF; cdr3_nt: TGTGCCAGCAGTTCTCCGGCCCGGGGGGGCTCCTATAATTCACCCCTCCACTTT
cdr3_length: 13; j_call: TRBJ2-1; v_call: TRBV10-2; d_call: TRBD2; clone_size: -; cdr3_aa: CASSRGGIDEQFF; cdr3_nt: TGCGCCAGCAGTCGCGGGGGGATTGATGAGCAGTTCTTC
cdr3_length: 11; j_call: TRBJ2-7; v_call: TRBV20-1; d_call: -; clone_size: few; cdr3_aa: CSGQISYEQYF; cdr3_nt: TGCAGTGGTCAGATCTCCTACGAGCAGTACTTC
cdr3_length: 13; j_call: TRBJ2-5; v_call: TRBV5-4; d_call: -; clone_size: -; cdr3_aa: CATRGGVQETQYF; cdr3_nt: TGTGCCACCAGGGGGGGGGTCCAAGAGACCCAGTACTTC
cdr3_length: 13; j_call: TRBJ1-2; v_call: TRBV13; d_call: -; clone_size: -; cdr3_aa: CASSLGRAYGYTF; cdr3_nt: TGTGCCAGCAGCTTAGGGCGGGCTTATGGCTACACCTTC
cdr3_length: 16; j_call: TRBJ1-4; v_call: TRBV18; d_call: TRBD1; clone_size: -; cdr3_aa: CASSPPQGARNEKLFF; cdr3_nt: TGTGCCAGCTCACCACCACAGGGGGCGAGGAATGAAAAACTGTTTTTT
cdr3_length: 13; j_call: TRBJ2-1; v_call: TRBV12-3/TRBV12-4; d_call: TRBD1; clone_size: -; cdr3_aa: CASSPGQYNEQFF; cdr3_nt: TGTGCCAGCAGCCCGGGACAGTACAATGAGCAGTTCTTC
cdr3_length: 12; j_call: TRBJ1-1; v_call: TRBV4-1; d_call: -; clone_size: -; cdr3_aa: CASSQQDTEAFF; cdr3_nt: TGCGCCAGCAGCCAACAGGATACTGAAGCTTTCTTT
cdr3_length: 15; j_call: TRBJ1-5; v_call: TRBV4-1; d_call: -; clone_size: -; cdr3_aa: CASSQDGLQFQPQHF; cdr3_nt: TGCGCCAGCAGCCAAGATGGATTACAGTTTCAGCCCCAGCATTTT
cdr3_length: 11; j_call: TRBJ1-2; v_call: TRBV20-1; d_call: -; clone_size: -; cdr3_aa: CSAKFGGGYTF; cdr3_nt: TGCAGTGCGAAATTCGGGGGGGGCTACACCTTC
cdr3_length: 15; j_call: TRBJ2-2; v_call: TRBV18; d_call: TRBD1; clone_size: -; cdr3_aa: CASSMDRGNTGELFF; cdr3_nt: TGTGCCAGCTCAATGGACAGGGGCAACACCGGGGAGCTGTTTTTT
cdr3_length: 17; j_call: TRBJ2-5; v_call: TRBV7-8; d_call: TRBD2; clone_size: -; cdr3_aa: CASSLDSGTSGGETQYF; cdr3_nt: TGTGCCAGCAGCTTAGATTCCGGGACTAGCGGGGGGGAGACCCAGTACTTC
cdr3_length: 14; j_call: TRBJ2-2; v_call: TRBV6-4; d_call: -; clone_size: medium-sized; cdr3_aa: CASTPSPGTGELFF; cdr3_nt: TGTGCCAGCACCCCGAGCCCAGGGACCGGGGAGCTGTTTTTT
cdr3_length: 13; j_call: TRBJ2-5; v_call: TRBV19; d_call: -; clone_size: -; cdr3_aa: CASSRLAEETQYF; cdr3_nt: TGTGCCAGTAGTAGATTAGCGGAAGAGACCCAGTACTTC